A selection of T cell receptor beta chains follows, all from one sample in a study of blood T cells in healthy people across ages. TCRdb itself ran the 5' RACE reads through MiXCR, one entry per CDR3 protein. The data hold over 550,000 distinct CDR3 sequences, with less than 35% observed a single time. Sequencing was done on a sample of blood. These receptor sequences come from a woman aged 80 or over in good health. CDR3s include the opening cysteine and the closing phenylalanine or tryptophan. Each record gives: CDR3 length, D gene, J gene, V gene, clone size, CDR3 DNA, CDR3 protein. D genes are given only for firm matches. Clone size is stated in some rows and not others, as once, few, many or a class when expanded.

length: 13
D: -
J: TRBJ2-7
V: TRBV6-2/TRBV6-3
size: many
DNA: TGTGCCAGCAGTTATCTTGGGACCTACGAGCAGTACTTC
CDR3: CASSYLGTYEQYF

length: 19
D: TRBD2
J: TRBJ2-3
V: TRBV2
size: once
DNA: TGTGCCAGCAGTGAAGCGAGGGCCGGGGGGGAAGGCTACACAGATACGCAGTATTTT
CDR3: CASSEARAGGEGYTDTQYF

length: 15
D: TRBD1
J: TRBJ2-5
V: TRBV5-1
size: -
DNA: TGCGCCAGCAGCCCTTTGGGACAGCGCGGGGAGACCCAGTACTTC
CDR3: CASSPLGQRGETQYF

length: 16
D: TRBD2
J: TRBJ2-1
V: TRBV20-1
size: -
DNA: TGCAGTGCCCCCAGGCCTTCTAGCGGGACCTACAATGAGCAGTTCTTC
CDR3: CSAPRPSSGTYNEQFF

length: 13
D: -
J: TRBJ1-2
V: TRBV5-1
size: many
DNA: TGCGCCAGCAGCGCCGAACGGGGCTATGGCTACACCTTC
CDR3: CASSAERGYGYTF

length: 14
D: -
J: TRBJ1-5
V: TRBV9
size: many
DNA: TGTGCCAGCAGCCCACTGGGGAGAAATCAGCCCCAGCATTTT
CDR3: CASSPLGRNQPQHF

length: 13
D: TRBD1
J: TRBJ1-6
V: TRBV30
size: -
DNA: TGTGCCTGTAGCCGGGACAGTAATTCACCCCTCCACTTT
CDR3: CACSRDSNSPLHF

length: 11
D: -
J: TRBJ2-7
V: TRBV12-3/TRBV12-4
size: many
DNA: TGTGCCAGCATCGGAACCGGGGAGCAGTACTTC
CDR3: CASIGTGEQYF

length: 17
D: TRBD2
J: TRBJ2-3
V: TRBV7-9
size: many
DNA: TGTGCCAGCAGCTTAGCAGGACTAGCGGGCAGCACAGATACGCAGTATTTT
CDR3: CASSLAGLAGSTDTQYF

length: 14
D: TRBD1
J: TRBJ1-5
V: TRBV7-2
size: -
DNA: TGTGCCAGCAGCCTTACAGGGGGCCGTCAGCCCCAGCATTTT
CDR3: CASSLTGGRQPQHF

length: 14
D: -
J: TRBJ1-1
V: TRBV10-3
size: -
DNA: TGTGCCATCAGTGAGTCGGGTTCGGAAACTGAAGCTTTCTTT
CDR3: CAISESGSETEAFF

length: 13
D: TRBD1
J: TRBJ1-2
V: TRBV20-1
size: -
DNA: TGCAGTGCTCCCCGGGGACAGGCGGGTGGCTACACCTTC
CDR3: CSAPRGQAGGYTF

length: 13
D: -
J: TRBJ1-5
V: TRBV6-2/TRBV6-3
size: -
DNA: TGTGCCGTCAGGAGGAATAGCAATCAGCCCCAGCATTTT
CDR3: CAVRRNSNQPQHF

length: 16
D: TRBD2
J: TRBJ2-5
V: TRBV7-2
size: many
DNA: TGTGCCAGCAGCCGAGATAAACTAGCGGCCCAGGAGACCCAGTACTTC
CDR3: CASSRDKLAAQETQYF

length: 11
D: -
J: TRBJ1-1
V: TRBV27
size: -
DNA: TGTGCCAGCACCCGAGGGGGTGGAACTTTCTTT
CDR3: CASTRGGGTFF

length: 16
D: TRBD1
J: TRBJ1-5
V: TRBV28
size: -
DNA: TGTGCCAGCAGTTTGTCGGGACAGGGCGGCAATCAGCCCCAGCATTTT
CDR3: CASSLSGQGGNQPQHF

length: 14
D: -
J: TRBJ2-7
V: TRBV28
size: many
DNA: TGTGCCAGCAGACCCGGACAGGCCCGGGGGGAGCAGTACTTC
CDR3: CASRPGQARGEQYF